The 3 T cell receptor beta chains reported below all come from one sample, sequenced in a study of blood T cell repertoires in COVID-19. Method: immunoSEQ multiplex PCR; TCRdb's copy keeps in-frame clones and lacks some. The data show a few hundred thousand clones, about 91% seen once. The sequencing input was peripheral blood. The receptors come from a woman aged 25 to 39 with COVID-19, enrolled during active disease.

The chain links TRBV5-5 to TRBJ2-2; the D gene is possibly TRBD2 (6 bases). V shed 2 bases and J shed 3 bases, with 17 bases lying between them. The germline V gene encodes CDR1 SGHKS and CDR2 YYEKEE (reference sequence). This CDR3 has 17 residues. CDR3 nucleotides: TGTGCCAGCAGCTTTATTGGCGGGATCTACGACACCGGGGAGCTGTTTTTT. Protein sequence: CASSFIGGIYDTGELFF.

This sequence joins TRBV14 and TRBJ2-7, with D perhaps matching TRBD1 (6 bases). The CDR3 totals 15 residues. V gave up 4 bases and J gave up 4 bases, with 17 bases separating them. CDR1 is SGHDN, CDR2 FVKESK, per germline. The CDR3 reads CASSPHVGASYEQYF. CDR3 DNA: TGTGCCAGCAGCCCCCACGTGGGGGCTAGTTACGAGCAGTACTTC.

This rearrangement joins TRBV7-2 to TRBJ1-2; weak D call: TRBD1 (5 bases). CDR3 size: 13 residues. The germline V gene has CDR1 SGHTA and CDR2 FQGNSA. V lost 2 bases and J 7 bases, leaving 11 bases between the germline ends. CDR3 residues: CASSLPQGSGYTF. CDR3 sequence (DNA): TGTGCCAGCAGCTTACCCCAGGGAAGTGGCTACACCTTC.